This TCR beta chain was sequenced during a study of T cell repertoires in cytomegalovirus infection (dated 2019 in TCRdb). Concerning the study at large: The HLA type of each donor mattered for the analysis, because public TCR beta signatures pointed to carriage of CMV infection along with the matching HLA type. Overall study results and their limits: In the ex vivo response, HLA-C-restricted CMV-specific TCR beta clonotypes were dominant, and in two of eight donors the single most frequent clonotype came from this HLA-C-restricted group. Carriers of CMV infection plus the relevant HLA type were discriminated by the cumulative frequency of public TCR beta family members in the study cohort and in an independent approximately 350-donor cohort.

This sample was sequenced with an Illumina HiSeq 1500. Through fastp at Q25 and MiXCR, TCRdb rebuilt clones from the public reads, retaining in-frame beta chains. Each CDR3 protein gets just one entry, which takes the most common genes and DNA from the rows behind it. In all, the sample holds about 530,000 distinct CDR3 sequences, and more than 20% of those were seen once. In total, the top ten clones hold roughly 13% of the sample. The CDR3 contains 15 residues, cysteine and phenylalanine counted. Here the CDR3 DNA is all that survives: 45 bases in frame from base 1. Trimming at the junction amounts to 1 base on V and 4 bases on J, and the germline ends lie 13 bases apart. CDR1 and CDR2 were assigned from the germline V gene as SGHTA and FQGNSA. This clonotype was seen a few times. Its antigen specificity is not known. Qualities for individual bases were not recorded, and no much larger clone is one base off.

The origin of this receptor is a human donor in good health (CMV status not recorded). Some clones in this sample may be carry-over from other donors' samples. The sequenced sample was PBMCs. The chain is encoded by TRBV7-2 joined to TRBJ2-5; tentative D gene TRBD1, with 5 bases matching. The sequenced DNA: TGTGCCAGCAGCTTAGGACCCGGTACAGGAGAGACCCAGTACTTC. Translated, this gives CASSLGPGTGETQYF.